This passage covers 25 T cell receptor beta chains from one sample sequenced in a study of T cells in Graves' hyperthyroidism and ophthalmopathy. RNA transcripts gave rise to amplified TCR beta CDR3 regions. The TCR CDR3 first-round RT-PCR relied on the HTBI primer set. TCRdb processed the multiplex PCR reads anew with MiXCR; each CDR3 protein has one entry. The sample carries 400,000 to 500,000 distinct CDR3 sequences, approximately 15% recorded once. Sequencing was carried out using blood. The receptors shown here come from a woman aged 18-30 years with Graves' hyperthyroidism.

This clonotype was seen more than once but under ten times. The genes are TRBV20-1 and TRBJ1-2; TRBD1 aligns across 7 bases. This CDR3 has 18 residues. The germline V gene encodes CDR1 DFQATT and CDR2 SNEGSKA (reference sequence). After removal of 6 bases from V and 4 bases from J, the junction contained 23 bases not matched to a gene. The CDR3 here is CSARPRYRGRPAGYGYTF. For the CDR3, the DNA is TGCAGTGCCCGCCCGCGATACAGGGGCCGTCCCGCTGGCTATGGCTACACCTTC.

The gene calls are TRBV6-5 and TRBJ1-5; D perhaps matches TRBD1 (5 bases). From germline, CDR1 is MNHEY and CDR2 SVGAGI. The CDR3 is made up of 15 amino acids. Trimming cost V 6 bases and J 0 bases, with 12 bases left between them. The CDR3 DNA is TGTGCCAGCAGATTACAGGCCCATAGCAATCAGCCCCAGCATTTT. Translated: CASRLQAHSNQPQHF.

This clonotype came up a few times. V gene TRBV4-1 combines with J gene TRBJ2-7; TRBD2 agrees at 10 bases. The V and J ends lost 0 bases and 4 bases, in that order; junction bases with no gene match: 12. Germline V lookup: CDR1 MGHRA, CDR2 YSYEKL. This CDR3 has 18 residues. The DNA for the CDR3 is TGCGCCAGCAGCCAAGAAGGGGAGTCCGGACTAGCGGCATACGAGCAGTACTTC. It translates to CASSQEGESGLAAYEQYF.

This clonotype was seen at least ten times. The gene calls are TRBV12-3 or TRBV12-4 and TRBJ2-7; D gene ambiguous. V lost 3 bases to trimming and J lost 4 bases, with 10 bases between them. The CDR3 is 13 amino acids. CDR3 DNA sequence: TGTGCCAGCAGTTTCTACAGAACGTACGAGCAGTACTTC. It encodes CASSFYRTYEQYF.

In its sample, this clonotype was seen a few times. The rearrangement joins TRBV15 to TRBJ1-3; D call uncertain. Per germline, CDR1 LNHNV and CDR2 YYDKDF (reference sequence). The CDR3 totals 13 residues. V dropped 3 bases and J dropped 0 bases, with 3 bases sitting between them. DNA of the CDR3: TGTGCCACCAGCAGTCACTCTGGAAACACCATATATTTT. This encodes CATSSHSGNTIYF. Full variable domain (outside the CDR3, taken from reference TRBV15 and TRBJ1-3): DAMVIQNPRYQVTQFGKPVTLSCSQTLNHNVMYWYQQKSSQAPKLLFHYYDKDFNNEADTPDNFQSRRPNTSFCFLDIRSPGLGDTAMYLCATSSHSGNTIYFGEGSWLTVV.

This clonotype was detected many times. V is TRBV27 and J is TRBJ2-1; unclear D gene. Germline CDR1 reads MNHEY; CDR2 reads SMNVEV (reference sequence). The CDR3 has 13 residues. V was clipped by 0 bases and J by 10 bases, with 10 bases between them. For the CDR3, the DNA is TGTGCCAGCAGTTTATCAGGCAGCCTCGAGCAGTTCTTC. Translating gives CASSLSGSLEQFF.

The table lists this clonotype with a few counts. CDR3 sequence reads: CASSVEGQRHNEQFF. CDR3 nucleotides: TGTGCCAGCAGCGTAGAGGGACAGAGGCACAATGAGCAGTTCTTC. The chain carries TRBV9 and TRBJ2-1, with 7 nucleotides matching TRBD1. CDR3 length equals 15 residues. Germline V lookup: CDR1 SGDLS, CDR2 YYNGEE. J was trimmed by 5 bases and V by 0 bases; bases with no gene match: 5.

This clonotype has ten or more counts. The J gene is TRBJ1-1, the V gene TRBV6-1, with a weak D call TRBD1 (5 bases). The germline CDR1 and CDR2 sequences are MNHNS and SASEGT. The V and J ends lost 1 base and 8 bases respectively, with 14 bases between them. The CDR3 has 14 residues. The CDR3 nucleotides are TGTGCCAGCAGTGAAGTTGTAGCAGAGGGGGAAGCTTTCTTT. Translation: CASSEVVAEGEAFF.

This clonotype was seen at least ten times. This chain joins TRBV3-1 and TRBJ2-1; maybe TRBD2 (6 bases). V lost 4 bases and J 0 bases, leaving 16 bases between the germline ends. The CDR3 extends over 17 amino acids. The germline V gene has CDR1 LGHDT and CDR2 YNNKEL (reference sequence). This CDR3 is CASSPLGRESSYNEQFF. The CDR3 DNA follows: TGTGCCAGCAGCCCGCTCGGCCGGGAGAGCTCCTACAATGAGCAGTTCTTC.

This clonotype was detected a few times. This chain links TRBV29-1 with TRBJ1-3, with TRBD1 matching 8 bases. The ends lost 4 bases at V and 4 bases at J; junction bases unmatched: 6. The CDR3 is 14 residues long. Germline V lookup: CDR1 SQVTM, CDR2 ANQGSEA. CDR3 residues: CSVGGQGGGNTIYF. The DNA for the CDR3 is TGCAGCGTTGGTGGACAGGGAGGAGGAAACACCATATATTTT.

This clonotype was observed a handful of times. The rearrangement links TRBV5-5 to TRBJ2-3, with TRBD1 as a possible D gene (6 bases). Germline values: CDR1 SGHKS, CDR2 YYEKEE (reference sequence). The CDR3 contains 14 residues. Trimming stripped 2 bases from V and 8 bases from J, with 15 bases between. CDR3 protein: CASSLGTTIGTQYF. CDR3 bases: TGTGCCAGCAGCTTAGGGACAACGATCGGTACGCAGTATTTT.

This clonotype was observed at least ten times. The chain is built from TRBV7-2 and TRBJ2-7; 9 nucleotides agree with TRBD1. Germline-derived CDR1 and CDR2 are SGHTA and FQGNSA. The CDR3 extends over 16 amino acids. The ends lost 0 bases at V and 2 bases at J; junction bases unmatched: 5. This CDR3 is CASSLARGTGTYEQYV. For the CDR3, the DNA is TGTGCCAGCAGCTTAGCGCGGGGGACAGGGACCTACGAGCAGTACGTC.

This clonotype was seen ten or more times. The V call is TRBV7-3, the J call TRBJ2-3, with a tentative D call TRBD2 (6 bases). The CDR3 extends over 13 amino acids. The germline V gene encodes CDR1 SGHTA and CDR2 FQGTGA. Trimming took off 0 bases at V and 6 bases at J, with 7 bases between the two ends. The CDR3 is CASSLTGSDTQYF. CDR3 DNA: TGTGCCAGCAGCTTAACCGGGAGCGATACGCAGTATTTT.

This clonotype was counted a few times. J is TRBJ2-7 and V is TRBV30; 9 bases fit TRBD2. The CDR3 runs to 15 residues. V gave up 5 bases and J gave up 6 bases; unmatched junction bases: 14. Germline loops: CDR1 GTSNPN, CDR2 SVGIG (reference sequence). This CDR3 is CAWEALAGRGSEQYF. The CDR3 DNA reads TGTGCCTGGGAAGCTCTAGCGGGACGAGGAAGCGAGCAGTACTTC.

Here the CDR3 reads CASSKGGYGYTF. Written as DNA, the CDR3 is TGTGCCAGCAGCAAGGGGGGGTATGGCTACACCTTC. The rearrangement uses TRBV5-6 and TRBJ1-2; D is possibly TRBD1 (6 bases). Trimming pared 4 bases from V and 5 bases from J, leaving 9 bases between. The CDR3 sequence is 12 residues long. The germline V gene has CDR1 SGHDT and CDR2 YYEEEE.

The chain employs TRBV20-1 and TRBJ2-3; 9 nucleotides match TRBD2. From germline, CDR1 is DFQATT and CDR2 SNEGSKA (reference sequence). The CDR3 contains 13 residues. The V gene end was trimmed by 6 bases and the J gene end by 4 bases; junction bases not matched to a gene: 5. CDR3 in amino acids: CSATLAGPDTQYF. The CDR3 DNA sequence: TGCAGTGCCACCCTAGCGGGACCAGATACGCAGTATTTT.

This clonotype was recorded many times. V gene TRBV5-1 combines with J gene TRBJ2-6; D is undetermined. This CDR3 has 16 amino acids. The germline V and J ends were trimmed by 0 bases and 1 base, with 8 bases remaining between them. Per germline, CDR1 SGHRS and CDR2 YFSETQ. DNA for the CDR3: TGCGCCAGCAGCTTGGCCTTCGGTTCTGGGGCCAACGTCCTGACTTTC. It yields the protein CASSLAFGSGANVLTF.

Ten or more counts support this clonotype. J is TRBJ2-5 and V is TRBV11-3; D is perhaps TRBD2 (6 bases). The CDR3 has 13 amino acids. Germline CDR1 and CDR2: SGHNT and YENEEA. With 4 bases removed from V and 4 bases from J, the gap between germline ends came to 10 bases. DNA for the CDR3: TGTGCCAGCAGCTCACCGCGGGGAGAGACCCAGTACTTC. Amino acids: CASSSPRGETQYF.

This clonotype was counted a few times. J is TRBJ2-2 and V is TRBV29-1; 14 positions agree with TRBD2. J lost 3 bases, V lost 6 bases, and 6 bases had no gene match. This CDR3 has 16 amino acids. Germline CDR1 and CDR2: SQVTM and ANQGSEA. DNA for the CDR3: TGCAGCGTGGGAGGACTAGCGGGAGGTCACACCGGGGAGCTGTTTTTT. Translation gives CSVGGLAGGHTGELFF.

This clonotype occurred many times. This chain connects TRBV24-1 to TRBJ2-5; D possibly corresponds to TRBD2 (5 bases). Between the trimmed V and J ends, which lost 4 bases and 4 bases, there was a span of 21 bases. The CDR3 totals 17 residues. CDR1 and CDR2 (germline): KGHDR, SFDVKD. Here the CDR3 DNA reads TGTGCCACCAGTGACTTGGGCCAGCCGGGGATGGGAGAGACCCAGTACTTC. Protein: CATSDLGQPGMGETQYF.

This clonotype showed up many times. V usage is TRBV12-3 or TRBV12-4 and J usage is TRBJ1-4; the D gene is possibly TRBD1 (6 bases). The germline V and J ends were trimmed by 6 bases and 12 bases, with 11 bases remaining between them. The CDR3 is 11 residues long. CDR3 amino acids: CASRIQGELFF. The CDR3 coding sequence is TGTGCCAGCAGGATACAGGGCGAACTGTTTTTT.

This clonotype was found many times. The chain combines TRBV7-9 with TRBJ2-3, with D unresolved. The CDR3 consists of 12 residues. The V and J ends lost 4 bases and 4 bases respectively, with 6 bases between them. Germline loops: CDR1 SEHNR, CDR2 FQNEAQ (reference sequence). CDR3 sequence: CASSSVPDTQYF. In DNA form, the CDR3 reads TGTGCCAGCAGCTCCGTTCCAGATACGCAGTATTTT.

This clonotype showed up just a few times. The CDR3, as DNA: TGTGCCAGCAGTGACAGGGGCGCGCCGGACACTGAAGCTTTCTTT. Translated: CASSDRGAPDTEAFF. This chain links TRBV6-1 with TRBJ1-1; possible D gene TRBD1, 6 bases. The CDR3 consists of 15 residues. Germline lookup yields CDR1 MNHNS and CDR2 SASEGT. V lost 3 bases to trimming and J lost 3 bases, with 14 bases between them.

In its sample, this clonotype was seen many times. This chain uses TRBV18 with TRBJ2-7, with TRBD1 as a possible D gene (6 bases). The CDR3 has 13 residues. Germline V lookup: CDR1 KGHSH, CDR2 LQKENI. The V and J ends lost 3 bases and 6 bases respectively, with 12 bases between them. The CDR3 DNA reads TGTGCCAGCTCACCTACCACAGGGAGCGAGCAGTACGTC. It yields the protein CASSPTTGSEQYV.

This clonotype was observed a few times. Here the CDR3 omits its conserved ending phenylalanine or tryptophan, so a read error is the likely source. This rearrangement joins TRBV12-3 or TRBV12-4 to TRBJ1-6; 7 bases align to TRBD1. This CDR3 has 13 residues. V lost 5 bases and J lost 14; bases outside the gene matches: 9. CDR3 DNA: TGTGCCAGCAGTGGACAGGTAGCAAATTCCCTCCACCTT. It specifies CASSGQVANSLHL.